Listed here are 9 T cell receptor beta chains from one sample, sequenced in a study of cytomegalovirus exposure and HLA in healthy donors. Libraries were prepared by immunoSEQ multiplex PCR; TCRdb keeps only in-frame clonotypes and omits some of them. The sample lists roughly 150,000 clones; 85% to 90% were seen once. Sequenced: PBMCs. The receptor source for this set is a man between 18 and 35 years old in good health and CMV-seronegative.

This clone showed up just once. The CDR3 protein is CASSPYLPTQYF. The CDR3 bases are TGTGCCAGCAGTCCCTACCTTCCCACGCAGTATTTT. The rearrangement joins TRBV27 to TRBJ2-3; D is ambiguous. V lost 5 bases and J lost 9, with 12 bases in between. The CDR3 has 12 residues. Germline CDR1 is MNHEY and CDR2 is SMNVEV (reference sequence).

The V call is TRBV5-1, the J call TRBJ2-3; 11 bases align to TRBD2. CDR3 length: 15 residues. The germline CDR1 and CDR2 sequences are SGHRS and YFSETQ. With 1 base clipped from V and 3 bases from J, the junction kept 1 base outside the gene matches. CDR3: CASSLLAGGTDTQYF. CDR3 DNA sequence: TGCGCCAGCAGCTTGTTAGCGGGGGGGACAGATACGCAGTATTTT.

This rearrangement joins TRBV7-9 to TRBJ1-1; D is possibly TRBD1 (6 bases). Per germline, CDR1 SEHNR and CDR2 FQNEAQ (reference sequence). CDR3 length: 16 amino acids. Deletions cut 6 bases from V and 3 bases from J, with 20 bases between. The CDR3 DNA follows: TGTGCCAGCAGTCTTAGGTCTTCAGGGGCTCACACTGAAGCTTTCTTT. This gives the protein CASSLRSSGAHTEAFF.

This clone has more than one count but fewer than ten. The chain links TRBV29-1 to TRBJ2-7; 11 positions agree with TRBD1. Trimming took 6 bases from V and 7 from J; bases not matched to a gene: 8. CDR1 and CDR2 (germline): SQVTM, ANQGSEA. The CDR3 loop spans 13 amino acids. This CDR3 is CSVTPRDRGEQYF. CDR3 DNA: TGCAGCGTCACCCCCCGGGACAGGGGGGAGCAGTACTTC.

This clone has a handful of counts. The chain links TRBV2 to TRBJ2-3, with 7 bases matching TRBD1. This CDR3 has 13 amino acids. The ends lost 8 bases at V and 7 bases at J; junction bases unmatched: 9. Germline V gene sequence: CDR1 SNHLY, CDR2 FYNNEI. CDR3 protein: CASRDSKRNTQYF. CDR3 DNA: TGTGCCAGCCGGGACAGCAAACGTAATACGCAGTATTTT.

The V call is TRBV5-4, the J call TRBJ2-1, with 9 bases lining up with TRBD2. Germline values: CDR1 SGHNT, CDR2 YYREEE (reference sequence). J gave up 3 bases and V 4 bases, and 14 bases lay outside the gene matches. The CDR3 consists of 18 residues. The chain's CDR3 is CASSRGSSGKLFYNEQFF. CDR3 DNA: TGTGCCAGCAGCCGGGGCTCTAGCGGGAAACTATTCTACAATGAGCAGTTCTTC.

The rearrangement uses TRBV11-3 and TRBJ2-5, with 10 bases lining up with TRBD1. J was trimmed by 5 bases and V by 3 bases; bases with no gene match: 6. CDR3 length: 15 amino acids. Germline V gives CDR1 SGHNT, CDR2 YENEEA. The CDR3 DNA follows: TGTGCCAGCAGCTTTGGACAGGGGGAAGTGGAGACCCAGTACTTC. Protein sequence: CASSFGQGEVETQYF.

CDR3 coding DNA: TGTGCCAGCAGCCAGAGGTTGGGACAGGGGATTTCTCAGCCCCAGCATTTT. Translation: CASSQRLGQGISQPQHF. V usage is TRBV11-2 and J usage is TRBJ1-5, with TRBD1 matching over 10 bases. After removal of 5 bases from V and 6 bases from J, the junction contained 13 bases not matched to a gene. Germline CDR1 and CDR2: SGHAT and FQNNGV. CDR3 length: 17 residues.

This clone turned up a few times. The rearrangement uses TRBV10-2 and TRBJ1-5; a weak D match, TRBD1 (5 bases). V was cut by 6 bases and J by 4 bases, with 13 bases left in between. The germline V gene encodes CDR1 WSHSY and CDR2 SAAADI. CDR3 size: 14 residues. The CDR3 bases are TGCGCCAGCAGCGCCGGGACTGTGAATCAGCCCCAGCATTTT. Translated: CASSAGTVNQPQHF.